Each of the 17 T cell receptor beta chains below was sequenced from the same sample in a study of breast tumors, draining lymph nodes, adjacent tissues. Axillary draining lymph nodes of breast cancer patients supplied the node samples. TCRdb independently ran MiXCR on the multiplex PCR reads; one entry per CDR3 protein. This sample has 140,000 to 150,000 distinct CDR3 sequences, with about 31% found just once. The specimen sequenced was axillary lymph node tissue. These receptors all come from a female donor with breast cancer. Some clones in this sample may be carry-over from other donors' samples.

The V and J genes are TRBV5-5 and TRBJ2-5, with 7 nucleotides matching TRBD2. This CDR3 comprises 14 residues. Germline V CDR1 and CDR2: SGHKS, YYEKEE (reference sequence). V was clipped by 6 bases and J by 5 bases; unmatched bases: 10. CDR3 nucleotides: TGTGCCAGCACCCATGGGAGGGGAAGGGAGACCCAGTACTTC. Its protein is CASTHGRGRETQYF.

In this sample, this clonotype turned up many times. The chain couples TRBV15 to TRBJ2-2, with 7 nucleotides matching TRBD2. The CDR3 sequence is 12 residues long. CDR1 is LNHNV and CDR2 is YYDKDF in the germline V gene (reference sequence). V shed 8 bases, J shed 7 bases, and the junction held 4 bases outside the gene matches. The CDR3 loop is CATGGGYGELFF. The CDR3 DNA follows: TGTGCCACCGGCGGGGGATACGGGGAGCTGTTTTTT. Filled out from reference TRBV15 and TRBJ2-2, the complete variable domain reads DAMVIQNPRYQVTQFGKPVTLSCSQTLNHNVMYWYQQKSSQAPKLLFHYYDKDFNNEADTPDNFQSRRPNTSFCFLDIRSPGLGDTAMYLCATGGGYGELFFGEGSRLTVL.

As concerns this clonotype: One base away lies a much larger clone, so this may be a sequencing read error. This chain connects TRBV5-4 to TRBJ2-3; possibly TRBD1 for D (6 bases). This CDR3 region has 14 residues. The V and J ends lost 1 base and 4 bases respectively, with 10 bases between them. Germline CDR1 and CDR2: SGHNT and YYREEE (reference sequence). The CDR3 here is CASSLPGAADTQYF. CDR3 in DNA: TGTGCCAGCAGCTTGCCAGGGGCCGCAGATACGCAGTATTTT.

Note on this clonotype: Germline and junction disagree at one end, which may indicate a read error. J is TRBJ2-2 and V is TRBV24-1, with TRBD2 identical over 7 bases. Germline V gene lookup returns CDR1 KGHDR and CDR2 SFDVKD. The CDR3 has 16 residues. CDR3 DNA: TGTGCCACCTGTGATCCCCGGGGAGGGAGCACCGGGGAGCTGTTTTTT. Its translation is CATCDPRGGSTGELFF.

The table lists this clonotype with many counts. The chain combines TRBV6-6 with TRBJ1-2, with 7 bases fitting TRBD1. The germline V gene has CDR1 MNHNY and CDR2 SVGAGI (reference sequence). The CDR3 loop spans 14 amino acids. The junction had 14 bases not matched to a gene; V was cut back by 6 bases and J by 10 bases. The chain's CDR3 is CASRTTRGKFDYTF. DNA for the CDR3: TGTGCCAGCAGGACCACCAGGGGGAAGTTTGACTACACCTTC.

The V gene is TRBV6-2 or TRBV6-3, the J gene TRBJ2-2; no firm D call. Germline-derived CDR1 and CDR2 are MNHEY and SVGEGT. The V end was cut by 5 bases, the J end by 0 bases, with 7 bases between. This CDR3 contains 14 residues. The CDR3 region is CASSQPANTGELFF. Written as DNA, the CDR3 is TGTGCCAGCAGTCAGCCGGCGAACACCGGGGAGCTGTTTTTT.

This clonotype was seen ten or more times. The rearrangement links TRBV11-2 to TRBJ1-4; the match to TRBD1 covers 7 bases. Germline CDR1 SGHAT, CDR2 FQNNGV. V gave up 5 bases and J gave up 0 bases; unmatched junction bases: 6. This CDR3 has 16 amino acids. The CDR3 region is CASSKHRGSTNEKLFF. CDR3 DNA sequence: TGTGCCAGCAGCAAACACAGGGGATCAACTAATGAAAAACTGTTTTTT. Together with reference TRBV11-2 and TRBJ1-4, the CDR3 gives the full variable domain: EAGVAQSPRYKIIEKRQSVAFWCNPISGHATLYWYQQILGQGPKLLIQFQNNGVVDDSQLPKDRFSAERLKGVDSTLKIQPAKLEDSAVYLCASSKHRGSTNEKLFFGSGTQLSVL.

This clonotype was counted many times. The chain is built from TRBV9 and TRBJ2-3; 8 bases match TRBD2. Germline CDR1 reads SGDLS; CDR2 reads YYNGEE. Trimming cost V 4 bases and J 2 bases; bases outside gene matches: 3. The CDR3 runs to 14 residues. The CDR3 DNA follows: TGTGCCAGCAGCTATAGCGGGGACACAGATACGCAGTATTTT. This sequence encodes CASSYSGDTDTQYF.

The V and J genes are TRBV2 and TRBJ1-4; a possible D gene is TRBD1 (6 bases). Trimming removed 5 bases at V and 8 bases at J, with 12 bases between. This CDR3 is built from 13 residues. CDR1 and CDR2 from the germline V gene are SNHLY and FYNNEI. The CDR3 bases are TGTGCCAGCAGTAACCAGGGACAAGAAAAACTGTTTTTT. The encoded protein is CASSNQGQEKLFF. Full variable domain (remainder filled in from reference TRBV2 and TRBJ1-4): EPEVTQTPSHQVTQMGQEVILRCVPISNHLYFYWYRQILGQKVEFLVSFYNNEISEKSEIFDDQFSVERPDGSNFTLKIRSTKLEDSAMYFCASSNQGQEKLFFGSGTQLSVL.

This clonotype was recorded at least ten times. This rearrangement joins TRBV24-1 to TRBJ2-2, with TRBD1 matching 8 bases. V gave up 3 bases and J gave up 4 bases; unmatched junction bases: 3. Per the germline V gene, CDR1 is KGHDR and CDR2 is SFDVKD. The CDR3 spans 15 residues. CDR3 protein: CATSDRTGPTGELFF. DNA of the CDR3: TGTGCCACCAGTGATCGGACAGGGCCCACCGGGGAGCTGTTTTTT.

As for this clonotype: This may be a read error, as it is one base from a much larger clone. The chain recombines TRBV6-2 or TRBV6-3 with TRBJ2-7, with TRBD1 identical over 7 bases. The trim removed 6 bases at V and 0 bases at J, leaving 8 bases unmatched. This CDR3 comprises 15 residues. Germline CDR1 is MNHEY and CDR2 is SVGEGT. The CDR3 nucleotides read TGTGCCAGCAGACCGCCGGGACAGCTCTCCTACGAGCAGTACTTC. It encodes CASRPPGQLSYEQYF.

This chain uses TRBV12-3 or TRBV12-4 with TRBJ1-3; D ambiguous. This CDR3 is 11 amino acids long. The V gene lost 5 bases and the J gene lost 4 bases, with 3 bases spanning the gap. The chain's CDR3 is CASSEGNTIYF. DNA of the CDR3: TGTGCCAGCAGTGAAGGAAACACCATATATTTT.

At least ten counts were recorded for this clonotype. J is TRBJ2-5 and V is TRBV6-1, with a tentative D call TRBD1 (6 bases). Deletions cut 6 bases from V and 0 bases from J, with 8 bases between. The CDR3 loop spans 13 amino acids. Germline CDR1 MNHNS, CDR2 SASEGT. The CDR3 loop is CASRDSYQETQYF. The CDR3 nucleotides read TGTGCCAGCAGGGACAGCTACCAAGAGACCCAGTACTTC.

About this clonotype itself: A much bigger clone sits one base away, suggesting this may be a read error. The genes are TRBV6-9 and TRBJ1-2, with D unresolved. In germline, CDR1 is MNHGY, CDR2 SVAAGI. There are 13 residues in the CDR3. CDR3 in amino acids: CASSVTGEYGHTF. In nucleotides, the CDR3 is TGTGCCAGCAGTGTGACGGGAGAGTATGGCCACACCTTC.

The gene calls are TRBV6-2 or TRBV6-3 and TRBJ1-6; 9 nucleotides match TRBD1. Germline CDR1 and CDR2: MNHEY and SVGEGT. The CDR3 consists of 16 residues. The trim removed 4 bases at V and 5 bases at J, leaving 6 bases unmatched. The CDR3, as DNA: TGTGCCAGCAGTTTACAGGGGGCCGTGAATAATTCACCCCTCCACTTT. This codes for CASSLQGAVNNSPLHF.

The chain recombines TRBV2 with TRBJ1-2; a possible D gene is TRBD1 (6 bases). Germline V lookup: CDR1 SNHLY, CDR2 FYNNEI. The V end was cut by 5 bases, the J end by 12 bases, with 16 bases between. The CDR3 has 12 amino acids. This chain's CDR3 is CASSYTGPGNTF. The CDR3 DNA reads TGTGCCAGCAGTTACACAGGGCCTGGAAACACCTTC.

This clonotype was seen many times. The chain has TRBV20-1 and TRBJ2-7; D remains ambiguous. There are 12 residues in the CDR3. Germline CDR1 DFQATT, CDR2 SNEGSKA (reference sequence). Trimming pared 6 bases from V and 2 bases from J, leaving 11 bases between. CDR3 residues: CSARRAAYEQYF. CDR3 bases: TGCAGTGCCAGAAGGGCGGCCTACGAGCAGTACTTC.